The 21 T cell receptor beta chains listed next were all sequenced from one sample in a study of memory CD4+ T cells and cytomegalovirus serostatus (dated by TCRdb to between 2018 and 2021). A FACSAria II was used to sort memory CD4+ T cells, defined as single viable CD3+CD4+CD8-CD45RO+ cells. Library method: the immunoSEQ multiplex PCR assay. In its TCRdb copy, this immuneACCESS table keeps in-frame sequences only and misses some clones. Where compared with another copy, unresolved V genes explain less than half of these, and the others have no known cause. The sample table records about 57,000 clones; roughly 80% of these occur just once. Less than 0.95% of the sample is taken by the ten largest. The material sequenced was memory CD4+ T cells from blood. Every receptor here comes from an adult in good health and CMV-seronegative.

The rearrangement joins TRBV6-6 to TRBJ1-3; D gene ambiguous. The CDR3 contains 16 residues. Trimming stripped 4 bases from V and 1 base from J, with 14 bases between. Germline assignment: CDR1 MNHNY and CDR2 SVGAGI (reference sequence). In DNA, the CDR3 is TGTGCCAGCAGTTCCCGGGGAGGGAGGTCTGGAAACACCATATATTTT. It yields the protein CASSSRGGRSGNTIYF.

The chain has TRBV6-5 and TRBJ1-2; tentative D call: TRBD1 (6 bases). This CDR3 comprises 12 residues. Germline V lookup: CDR1 MNHEY, CDR2 SVGAGI. The germline V and J ends were trimmed by 10 bases and 4 bases, with 13 bases remaining between them. The CDR3 is CATSKGGYGYTF. The CDR3 DNA sequence: TGTGCCACGTCCAAGGGGGGCTATGGCTACACCTTC.

The chain is built from TRBV1 and TRBJ2-3; whether TRBD2, the table's D call, matches the DNA was not checked. TRBV1 is a pseudogene segment. This CDR3 region has 19 residues. CDR3 nucleotides: TGCACCAGCAGCCAAGTAATCCGGTTTTCGCGGGGCCACACAGATACGCAGTATTTT. Translating it yields CTSSQVIRFSRGHTDTQYF.

The chain is built from TRBV5-1 and TRBJ1-1, with TRBD1 matching over 9 bases. CDR1 is SGHRS and CDR2 is YFSETQ in the germline V gene. There are 14 residues in the CDR3. Trimming took 4 bases from V and 6 from J; bases not matched to a gene: 7. CDR3 sequence: CASSPGTGRAEAFF. CDR3 nucleotide sequence: TGCGCCAGCAGCCCCGGGACAGGGCGCGCTGAAGCTTTCTTT.

As for this clone: Other DNA sequences in this specimen translate into the identical CDR3. The chain is built from TRBV7-2 and TRBJ2-7; TRBD2 matches at 7 bases. Germline-derived CDR1 and CDR2 are SGHTA and FQGNSA. This CDR3 has 16 residues. Trimming cost V 1 base and J 1 base; bases outside gene matches: 7. CDR3: CASSLGAGGSSYEQYF. The CDR3 bases are TGTGCCAGCAGCTTAGGGGCCGGCGGGAGTTCCTACGAGCAGTACTTC.

The rearrangement links TRBV9 to TRBJ2-3; 8 nucleotides match TRBD2. The ends lost 3 bases at V and 1 base at J; junction bases unmatched: 13. This CDR3 is 18 amino acids long. In germline, CDR1 is SGDLS, CDR2 YYNGEE. The CDR3: CASSGGRGIAGRTDTQYF. The CDR3 region has the DNA TGTGCCAGCAGCGGGGGCCGGGGAATAGCGGGGCGCACAGATACGCAGTATTTT.

The gene calls are TRBV18 and TRBJ1-1, with 9 bases fitting TRBD1. Per germline, CDR1 KGHSH and CDR2 LQKENI. The CDR3 extends over 14 amino acids. With V trimmed by 3 bases and J by 3 bases, 2 bases remained unmatched. The CDR3 sequence: CASSPRTGDTEAFF. The CDR3 nucleotides read TGTGCCAGCTCACCGAGGACAGGGGACACTGAAGCTTTCTTT.

In regard to this clone: This CDR3 is also generated by other DNA sequences in the sample. This sequence joins TRBV2 and TRBJ1-4; 8 positions match TRBD1. The germline CDR1 and CDR2 sequences are SNHLY and FYNNEI. V was pared by 4 bases and J by 6 bases, with 4 bases of the junction left unmatched. This CDR3 has 14 residues. CDR3 sequence reads: CASSGDRGDEKLFF. As DNA, the CDR3 is TGTGCCAGCAGTGGAGACAGGGGAGATGAAAAACTGTTTTTT.

This clone has just one count. The chain combines TRBV28 with TRBJ1-5, with 10 bases fitting TRBD1. Per the germline V gene, CDR1 is MDHEN and CDR2 is SYDVKM. CDR3 length equals 15 residues. With V trimmed by 4 bases and J by 7 bases, 7 bases remained unmatched. The CDR3 DNA follows: TGTGCCAGCAGTTCCCCTGGACAGGGGGGGCAGCCCCAGCATTTT. Translating it yields CASSSPGQGGQPQHF.

The chain links TRBV7-2 to TRBJ2-3; perhaps TRBD2 as D (7 bases). V was cut by 7 bases and J by 7 bases, with 24 bases left in between. The germline gives CDR1 SGHTA, CDR2 FQGNSA. The length of the CDR3 is 16 residues. CDR3 DNA: TGTGCCAGCATCTCCTATCGGGGGGCAGCAAGAAATACGCAGTATTTT. As protein: CASISYRGAARNTQYF.

The J gene is TRBJ1-2, the V gene TRBV27, with 7 positions matching TRBD1. V was pared by 6 bases and J by 8 bases, with 9 bases of the junction left unmatched. The CDR3 runs 13 residues. The germline gives CDR1 MNHEY, CDR2 SMNVEV (reference sequence). CDR3 nucleotides: TGTGCCAGCAGCGAACAGGGGCGGCAGGGCTACACCTTC. It is translated as CASSEQGRQGYTF.

The V gene is TRBV19, the J gene TRBJ1-1; tentatively, D is TRBD1 (5 bases). CDR3 length: 15 amino acids. Trimming took off 5 bases at V and 1 base at J, with 14 bases between the two ends. Germline V gene sequence: CDR1 LNHDA, CDR2 SQIVND (reference sequence). CDR3 sequence reads: CASSLKVGGNTEAFF. CDR3 DNA: TGTGCCAGTAGTTTAAAGGTGGGGGGGAACACTGAAGCTTTCTTT.

The V call is TRBV20-1, the J call TRBJ2-5, with TRBD2 identical over 7 bases. Per the germline V gene, CDR1 is DFQATT and CDR2 is SNEGSKA (reference sequence). This CDR3 comprises 10 residues. V was clipped by 8 bases and J by 5 bases; unmatched bases: 2. The CDR3 sequence: CSSGMETQYF. As DNA, the CDR3 is TGCAGTAGCGGGATGGAGACCCAGTACTTC.

The gene calls are TRBV28 and TRBJ2-7; TRBD2 matches at 12 bases. This CDR3 is 17 amino acids long. Germline assignment: CDR1 MDHEN and CDR2 SYDVKM. V lost 4 bases, J lost 0 bases, and 7 bases stayed unmatched. The CDR3 DNA follows: TGTGCCAGCAGTTCACCAAGGACTAGCGGGGTCTCCTACGAGCAGTACTTC. This translates into CASSSPRTSGVSYEQYF. Filled out from reference TRBV28 and TRBJ2-7, the complete variable domain reads DVKVTQSSRYLVKRTGEKVFLECVQDMDHENMFWYRQDPGLGLRLIYFSYDVKMKEKGDIPEGYSVSREKKERFSLILESASTNQTSMYLCASSSPRTSGVSYEQYFGPGTRLTVT.

The rearrangement joins TRBV2 to TRBJ2-1; 12 nucleotides match TRBD2. V shed 5 bases and J 4 bases; nucleotides not matched to a gene: 6. The germline V gene encodes CDR1 SNHLY and CDR2 FYNNEI. The CDR3 loop spans 16 amino acids. The DNA of the CDR3 is TGTGCCAGCAGTTCTCGGACTAGCGGGGTTTACAATGAGCAGTTCTTC. Protein: CASSSRTSGVYNEQFF.

This clone was detected a few times. V usage is TRBV2 and J usage is TRBJ1-1; maybe TRBD1 (5 bases). Trimming took off 8 bases at V and 5 bases at J, with 12 bases between the two ends. Germline CDR1 reads SNHLY; CDR2 reads FYNNEI. The CDR3 length is 12 residues. The CDR3 DNA follows: TGTGCCAGCGCTACAGGTGGGACTGAAGCTTTCTTT. It encodes CASATGGTEAFF.

V is TRBV10-3 and J is TRBJ1-2; tentatively, D is TRBD1 (5 bases). CDR3 size: 15 residues. V lost 10 bases, J lost 2 bases, and 20 bases lay in between. Per the germline V gene, CDR1 is ENHRY and CDR2 is SYGVKD. CDR3 nucleotide sequence: TGTGCCACCTGGGACCCCCGCACAGGAAACTATGGCTACACCTTC. Translation gives CATWDPRTGNYGYTF.

The chain carries TRBV6-5 and TRBJ2-7; 7 bases are a match to TRBD2. Germline CDR1 is MNHEY and CDR2 is SVGAGI. J lost 3 bases, V lost 2 bases, and 4 bases had no gene match. The CDR3 has 14 amino acids. CDR3 coding DNA: TGTGCCAGCAGTTACGCAGGGACTAACTACGAGCAGTACTTC. Its translation is CASSYAGTNYEQYF.

V usage is TRBV28 and J usage is TRBJ1-2, with a possible D match to TRBD1 (5 bases). There are 15 residues in the CDR3. V lost 7 bases to trimming and J lost 0 bases, with 15 bases between them. Germline loops: CDR1 MDHEN, CDR2 SYDVKM. Here the CDR3 DNA reads TGTGCCAGCACCCCTTCCGGCAGGGCTAACTATGGCTACACCTTC. It translates to CASTPSGRANYGYTF.

V usage is TRBV5-8 and J usage is TRBJ1-3; D unclear. Trimming took 4 bases from V and 4 from J, leaving 15 bases between them. The CDR3 sequence is 15 residues long. CDR1 is SGHTS and CDR2 is YDEGEE in the germline V gene. The CDR3 DNA is TGTGCCAGCAGCCAACTCCGCCCGGGAGGAAACACCATATATTTT. It yields the protein CASSQLRPGGNTIYF.

This chain connects TRBV2 to TRBJ1-2, with a weak D call TRBD1 (5 bases). Per germline, CDR1 SNHLY and CDR2 FYNNEI. V dropped 6 bases and J dropped 6 bases, with 14 bases sitting between them. The CDR3 runs to 13 residues. The CDR3 sequence is CASRGEGINGYTF. The CDR3 nucleotides are TGTGCCAGCAGGGGGGAGGGTATCAATGGCTACACCTTC.